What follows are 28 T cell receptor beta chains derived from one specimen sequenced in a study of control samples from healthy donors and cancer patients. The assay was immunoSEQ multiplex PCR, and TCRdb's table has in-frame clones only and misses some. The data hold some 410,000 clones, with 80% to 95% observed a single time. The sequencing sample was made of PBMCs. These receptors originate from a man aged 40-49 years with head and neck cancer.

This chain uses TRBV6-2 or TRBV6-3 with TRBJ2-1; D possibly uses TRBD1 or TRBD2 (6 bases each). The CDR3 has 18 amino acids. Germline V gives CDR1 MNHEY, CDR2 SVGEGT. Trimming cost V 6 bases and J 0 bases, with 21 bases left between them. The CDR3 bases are TGTGCCAGCAGCTTCGGACAGTTGGAGGGGAGCTCCTACAATGAGCAGTTCTTC. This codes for CASSFGQLEGSSYNEQFF.

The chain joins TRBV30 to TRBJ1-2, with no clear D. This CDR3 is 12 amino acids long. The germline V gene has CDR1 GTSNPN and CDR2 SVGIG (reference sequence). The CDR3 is CGALESNYGYTF. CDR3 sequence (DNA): TGTGGGGCCTTGGAATCTAACTATGGCTACACCTTC.

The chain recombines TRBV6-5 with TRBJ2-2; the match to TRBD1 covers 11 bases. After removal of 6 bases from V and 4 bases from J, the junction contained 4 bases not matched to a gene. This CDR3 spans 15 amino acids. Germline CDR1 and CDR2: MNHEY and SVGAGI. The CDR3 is CASRLGQGGTGELFF. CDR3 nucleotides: TGTGCCAGCAGGTTGGGACAGGGGGGCACCGGGGAGCTGTTTTTT.

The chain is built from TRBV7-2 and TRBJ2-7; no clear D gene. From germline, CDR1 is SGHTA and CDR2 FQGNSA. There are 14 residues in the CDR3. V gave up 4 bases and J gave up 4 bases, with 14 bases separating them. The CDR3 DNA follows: TGTGCCAGCAGCTCCCTGATAAATTCTTACGAGCAGTACTTC. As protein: CASSSLINSYEQYF.

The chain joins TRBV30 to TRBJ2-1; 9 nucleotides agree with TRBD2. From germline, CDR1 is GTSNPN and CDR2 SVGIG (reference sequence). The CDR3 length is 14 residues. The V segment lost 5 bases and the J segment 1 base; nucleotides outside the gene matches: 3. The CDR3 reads CAWDSGGSYNEQFF. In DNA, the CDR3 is TGTGCCTGGGATAGCGGGGGTTCCTACAATGAGCAGTTCTTC.

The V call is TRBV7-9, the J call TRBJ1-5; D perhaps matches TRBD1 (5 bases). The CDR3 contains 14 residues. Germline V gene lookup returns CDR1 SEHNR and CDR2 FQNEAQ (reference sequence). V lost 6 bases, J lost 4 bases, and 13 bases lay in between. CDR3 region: CASRDGEGNQPQHF. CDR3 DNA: TGTGCCAGCAGGGACGGGGAGGGGAATCAGCCCCAGCATTTT.

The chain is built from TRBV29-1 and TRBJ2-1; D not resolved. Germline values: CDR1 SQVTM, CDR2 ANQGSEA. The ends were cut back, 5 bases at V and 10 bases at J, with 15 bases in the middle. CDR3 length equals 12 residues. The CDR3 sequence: CSVWAKLGEQFF. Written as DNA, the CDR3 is TGCAGCGTTTGGGCTAAGCTCGGCGAGCAGTTCTTC.

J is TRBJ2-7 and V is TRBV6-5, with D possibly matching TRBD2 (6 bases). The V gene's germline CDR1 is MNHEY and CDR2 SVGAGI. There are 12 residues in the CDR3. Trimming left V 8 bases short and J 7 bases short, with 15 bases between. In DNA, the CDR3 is TGTGCCAGCGGGACTCTGTCTAGAGAGCAGTACTTC. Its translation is CASGTLSREQYF.

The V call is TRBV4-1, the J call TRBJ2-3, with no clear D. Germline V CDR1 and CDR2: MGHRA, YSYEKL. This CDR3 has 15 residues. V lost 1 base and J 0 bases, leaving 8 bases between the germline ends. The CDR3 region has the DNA TGCGCCAGCAGCCAAGCGGCGACGAGCACAGATACGCAGTATTTT. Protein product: CASSQAATSTDTQYF.

The CDR3: CASSVGGQLNYGYTF. The CDR3 nucleotides read TGTGCCAGCAGCGTAGGGGGACAGCTTAACTATGGCTACACCTTC. The genes are TRBV9 and TRBJ1-2; 7 bases fit TRBD1. Germline loops: CDR1 SGDLS, CDR2 YYNGEE. Trimming cost V 0 bases and J 1 base; bases outside gene matches: 3. This CDR3 is 15 amino acids long.

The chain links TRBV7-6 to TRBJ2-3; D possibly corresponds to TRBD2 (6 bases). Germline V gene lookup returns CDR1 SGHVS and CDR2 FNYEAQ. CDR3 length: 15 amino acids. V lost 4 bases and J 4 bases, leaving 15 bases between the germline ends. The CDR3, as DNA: TGTGCCAGCAGCTCCTCACTAGCCCTCCCAGATACGCAGTATTTT. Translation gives CASSSSLALPDTQYF.

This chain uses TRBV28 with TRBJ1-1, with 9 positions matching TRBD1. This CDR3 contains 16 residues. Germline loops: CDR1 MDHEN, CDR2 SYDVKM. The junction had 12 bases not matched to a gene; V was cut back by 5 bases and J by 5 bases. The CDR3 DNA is TGTGCCAGCAGTCGGGATCGGGGACAGGGAAGAACTGAAGCTTTCTTT. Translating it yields CASSRDRGQGRTEAFF.

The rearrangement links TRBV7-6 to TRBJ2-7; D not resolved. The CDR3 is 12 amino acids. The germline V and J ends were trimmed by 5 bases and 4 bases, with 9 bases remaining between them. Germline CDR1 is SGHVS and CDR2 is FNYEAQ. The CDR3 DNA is TGTGCCAGCAGCGAATACCAATACGAGCAGTACTTC. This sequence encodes CASSEYQYEQYF.

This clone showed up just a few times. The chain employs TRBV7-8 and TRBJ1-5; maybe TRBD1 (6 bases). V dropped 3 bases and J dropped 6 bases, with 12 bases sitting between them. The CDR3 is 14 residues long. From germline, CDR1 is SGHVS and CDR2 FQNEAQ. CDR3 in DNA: TGTGCCAGCAGCTTGGTCGGGGGCAGTCAGCCCCAGCATTTT. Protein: CASSLVGGSQPQHF. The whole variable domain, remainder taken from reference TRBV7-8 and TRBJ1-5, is GAGVSQSPRYKVAKRGQDVALRCDPISGHVSLFWYQQALGQGPEFLTYFQNEAQLDKSGLPSDRFFAERPEGSVSTLKIQRTQQEDSAVYLCASSLVGGSQPQHFGDGTRLSIL.

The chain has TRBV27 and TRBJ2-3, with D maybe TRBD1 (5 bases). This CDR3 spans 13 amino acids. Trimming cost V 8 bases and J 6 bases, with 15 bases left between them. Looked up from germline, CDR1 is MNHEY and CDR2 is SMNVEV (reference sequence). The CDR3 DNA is TGTGCCAGCTTTGGTGGGGCACCGGATACGCAGTATTTT. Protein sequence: CASFGGAPDTQYF.

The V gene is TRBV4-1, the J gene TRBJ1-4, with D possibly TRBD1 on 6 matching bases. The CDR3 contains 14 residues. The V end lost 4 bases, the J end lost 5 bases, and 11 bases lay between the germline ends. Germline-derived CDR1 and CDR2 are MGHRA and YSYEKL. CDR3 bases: TGCGCCAGCAGCCGACCGGACAGAAATGAAAAACTGTTTTTT. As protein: CASSRPDRNEKLFF.

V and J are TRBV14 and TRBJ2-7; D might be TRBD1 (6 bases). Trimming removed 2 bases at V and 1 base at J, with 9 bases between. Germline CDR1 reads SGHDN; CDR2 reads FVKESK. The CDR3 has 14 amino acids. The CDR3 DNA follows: TGTGCCAGCAGCCAACGACAGGAATCCTACGAGCAGTACTTC. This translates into CASSQRQESYEQYF.

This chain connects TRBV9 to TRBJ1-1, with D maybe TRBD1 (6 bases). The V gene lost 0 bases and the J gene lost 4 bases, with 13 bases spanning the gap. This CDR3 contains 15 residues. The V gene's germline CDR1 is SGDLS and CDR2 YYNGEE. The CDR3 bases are TGTGCCAGCAGCGTAGTAGGGGGACATGGCACTGAAGCTTTCTTT. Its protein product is CASSVVGGHGTEAFF.

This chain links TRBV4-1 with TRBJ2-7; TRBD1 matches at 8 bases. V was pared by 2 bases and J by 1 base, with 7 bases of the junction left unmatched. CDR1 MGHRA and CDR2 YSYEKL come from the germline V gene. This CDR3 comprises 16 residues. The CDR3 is CASSQSMTGVSYEQYF. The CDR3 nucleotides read TGCGCCAGCAGCCAATCTATGACAGGGGTGTCCTACGAGCAGTACTTC.

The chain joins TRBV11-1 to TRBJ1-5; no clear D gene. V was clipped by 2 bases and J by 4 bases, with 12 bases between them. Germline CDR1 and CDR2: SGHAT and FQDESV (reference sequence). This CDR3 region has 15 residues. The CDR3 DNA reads TGTGCCAGCAGCTTATCTGGGCAGCCGAATCAGCCCCAGCATTTT. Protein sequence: CASSLSGQPNQPQHF.

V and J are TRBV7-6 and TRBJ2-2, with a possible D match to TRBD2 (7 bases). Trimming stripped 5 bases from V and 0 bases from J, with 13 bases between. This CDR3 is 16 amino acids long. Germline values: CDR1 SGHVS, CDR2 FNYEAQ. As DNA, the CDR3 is TGTGCCAGCAGCCAAGAGGGGGGGGCGAACACCGGGGAGCTGTTTTTT. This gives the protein CASSQEGGANTGELFF.

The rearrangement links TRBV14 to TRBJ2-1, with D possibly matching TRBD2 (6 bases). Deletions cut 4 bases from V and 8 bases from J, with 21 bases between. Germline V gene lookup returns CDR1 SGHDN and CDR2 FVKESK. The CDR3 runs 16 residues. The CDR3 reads CASSRDIGTSGHEQFF. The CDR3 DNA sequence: TGTGCCAGCAGCCGCGACATTGGGACTTCAGGACATGAGCAGTTCTTC.

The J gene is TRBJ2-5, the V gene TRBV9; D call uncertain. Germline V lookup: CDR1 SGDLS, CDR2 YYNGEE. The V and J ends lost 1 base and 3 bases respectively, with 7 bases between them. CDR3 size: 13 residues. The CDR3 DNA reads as TGTGCCAGCAGCGTAACGTCAGAAGAGACCCAGTACTTC. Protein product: CASSVTSEETQYF.

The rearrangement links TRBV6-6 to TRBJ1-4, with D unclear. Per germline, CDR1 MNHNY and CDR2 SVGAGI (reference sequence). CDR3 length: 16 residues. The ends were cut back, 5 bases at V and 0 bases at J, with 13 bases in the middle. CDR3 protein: CASSTRDFATNEKLFF. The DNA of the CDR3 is TGTGCCAGCAGTACTCGAGATTTTGCAACTAATGAAAAACTGTTTTTT.

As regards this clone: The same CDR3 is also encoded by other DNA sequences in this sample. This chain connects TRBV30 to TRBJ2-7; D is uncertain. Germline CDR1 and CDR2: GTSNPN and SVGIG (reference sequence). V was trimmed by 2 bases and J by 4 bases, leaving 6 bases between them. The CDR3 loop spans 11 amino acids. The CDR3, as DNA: TGTGCCTGGAGTCGTAGTTACGAGCAGTACTTC. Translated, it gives CAWSRSYEQYF.

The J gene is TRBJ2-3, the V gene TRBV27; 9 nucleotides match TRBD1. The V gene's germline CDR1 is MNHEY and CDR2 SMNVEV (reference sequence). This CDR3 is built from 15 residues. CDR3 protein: CANIKGTGRTDTQYF. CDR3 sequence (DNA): TGTGCGAACATCAAAGGGACAGGGCGCACAGATACGCAGTATTTT.

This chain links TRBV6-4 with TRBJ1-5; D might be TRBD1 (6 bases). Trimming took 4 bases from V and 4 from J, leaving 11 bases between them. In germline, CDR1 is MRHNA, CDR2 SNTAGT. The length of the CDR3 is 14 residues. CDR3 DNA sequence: TGTGCCAGCAGTGCCCAGGGGATAAATCAGCCCCAGCATTTT. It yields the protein CASSAQGINQPQHF.

CDR3 residues: CASSSGQGRQETQYF. CDR3 sequence (DNA): TGTGCCAGCAGCTCGGGACAGGGGCGGCAAGAGACCCAGTACTTC. This rearrangement joins TRBV5-4 to TRBJ2-5; 10 nucleotides line up with TRBD1. Unmatched junction bases numbered 4, after V lost 3 bases and J lost 2 bases. The germline V gene has CDR1 SGHNT and CDR2 YYREEE (reference sequence). The CDR3 covers 15 residues.